A selection of T cell receptor beta chains follows, all from one sample in a study of blood T cell repertoires in COVID-19. Sequencing used immunoSEQ multiplex PCR; TCRdb keeps in-frame clones, though not all of them. The data show fewer than 70,000 clones, approximately 88% seen once. Material for sequencing was peripheral blood. These receptors all come from a human donor in a cohort sampled during active COVID-19. Each CDR3 is given with its conserved first and last residue. D genes are given only for firm matches. Expanded clones get a size class; other rows say once, few or many, or leave the size out.

TRBV2,TRBJ2-4,.,.,TGTGCCAAGGCCAGGGGTGAAGGAAACATTCAGTACTTC,CAKARGEGNIQYF
TRBV13,TRBJ1-1,.,.,TGTGCCAGCAGTTTGCCGTTTTCAGGCGGGGTGGCTTTCTTT,CASSLPFSGGVAFF
TRBV5-1,TRBJ2-7,.,TRBD2,TGCGCCAGCAGCTTGTCTTTAGCGGGAGGTGGCGAGCAGTACTTC,CASSLSLAGGGEQYF
TRBV6-6,TRBJ1-3,.,.,TGTGCCACCAGTTCATGGAGCTCTGGAAACACCATATATTTT,CATSSWSSGNTIYF
TRBV11-3,TRBJ2-3,.,TRBD2,TGTGCCAGCAGCTCGGGACTAGCGGGAGGGTCCACAGATACGCAGTATTTT,CASSSGLAGGSTDTQYF
TRBV10-3,TRBJ1-1,once,.,TGTGCCATCACCATCGAGCGCAACACTGAAGCTTTCTTT,CAITIERNTEAFF
TRBV2,TRBJ1-6,.,.,TGTGCCAGCAGGGCTCGGAGCAATTCACCCCTCCACTTT,CASRARSNSPLHF
TRBV5-1,TRBJ2-6,.,.,TGCGCCAGCAGCTTGGGGTCAGGGCCGGGGGCCAACGTCCTGACTTTC,CASSLGSGPGANVLTF
TRBV10-2,TRBJ2-1,once,.,TGCGCCAGCAGTGGGTTGGTGATCGGGGGCAATGAGCAGTTCTTC,CASSGLVIGGNEQFF
TRBV19,TRBJ1-4,few,.,TGTGCCAGTAGTTTCTTTGGGACACCGAATGAAAAACTGTTTTTT,CASSFFGTPNEKLFF
TRBV15,TRBJ1-1,.,.,TGTGCCACCAGCAGAGATAACTCACGCGGGACTGAAGCTTTCTTT,CATSRDNSRGTEAFF
TRBV2,TRBJ2-7,.,TRBD2,TGTGCCAGCAACGAGCGGGGGGGGTGGATATCCTACGAGCAGTACTTC,CASNERGGWISYEQYF